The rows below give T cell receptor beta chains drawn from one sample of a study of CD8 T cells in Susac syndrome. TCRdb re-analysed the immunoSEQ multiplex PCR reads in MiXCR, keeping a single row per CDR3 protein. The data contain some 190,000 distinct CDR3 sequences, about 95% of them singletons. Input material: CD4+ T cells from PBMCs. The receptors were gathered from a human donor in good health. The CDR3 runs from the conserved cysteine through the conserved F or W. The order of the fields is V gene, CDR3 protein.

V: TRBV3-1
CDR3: CASSQVDGRGETQYF

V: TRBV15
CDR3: CATSVTGRYEQYF

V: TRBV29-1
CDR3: CSGTSGTNTEAFF

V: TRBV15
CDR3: CATSLGLADGTDTQYF

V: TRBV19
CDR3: CASSMPSVTYNEQFF

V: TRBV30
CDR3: CAWNFRDTRSSYEQYF

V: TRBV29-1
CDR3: CSVGQNQPQHF

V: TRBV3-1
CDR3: CASSPSTSGVTSSTDTQYF

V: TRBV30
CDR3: CAQGRGGSSYEQYF

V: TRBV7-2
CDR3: CASSLRQLYEQYF

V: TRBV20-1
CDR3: CSAADAGLYSYNEQFF

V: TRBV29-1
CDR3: CSVKENNQPQHF

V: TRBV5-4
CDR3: CASSTGRIQETQYF

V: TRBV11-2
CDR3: CASSQNREGQGGYTF

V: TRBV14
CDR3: CASSLYATYEQYF

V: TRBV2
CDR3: CASKRDSGNTIYF

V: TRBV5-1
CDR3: CASSFEGRSSYNEQFF

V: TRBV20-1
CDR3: CSAPGDHEQYF

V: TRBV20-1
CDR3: CSAPSYGTSVGETQYF

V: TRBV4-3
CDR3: CASSQLGEQYF

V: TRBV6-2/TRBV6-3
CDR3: CASRPSSLNYGYTF

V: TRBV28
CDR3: CASSLGFNEQFF